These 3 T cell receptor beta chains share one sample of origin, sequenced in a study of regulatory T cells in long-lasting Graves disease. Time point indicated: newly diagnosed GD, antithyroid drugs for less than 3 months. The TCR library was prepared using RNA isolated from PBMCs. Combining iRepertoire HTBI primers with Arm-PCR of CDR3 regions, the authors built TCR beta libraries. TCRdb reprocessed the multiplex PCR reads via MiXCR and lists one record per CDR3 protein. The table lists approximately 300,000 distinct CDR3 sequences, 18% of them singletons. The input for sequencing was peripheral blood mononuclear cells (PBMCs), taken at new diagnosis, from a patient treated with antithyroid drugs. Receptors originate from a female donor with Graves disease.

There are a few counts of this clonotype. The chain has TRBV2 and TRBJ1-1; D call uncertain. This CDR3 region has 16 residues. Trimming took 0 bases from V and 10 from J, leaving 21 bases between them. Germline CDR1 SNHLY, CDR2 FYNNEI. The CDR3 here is CASSEAHTWTASGAFF. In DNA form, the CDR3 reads TGTGCCAGCAGTGAAGCGCATACGTGGACGGCCTCTGGAGCTTTCTTT.

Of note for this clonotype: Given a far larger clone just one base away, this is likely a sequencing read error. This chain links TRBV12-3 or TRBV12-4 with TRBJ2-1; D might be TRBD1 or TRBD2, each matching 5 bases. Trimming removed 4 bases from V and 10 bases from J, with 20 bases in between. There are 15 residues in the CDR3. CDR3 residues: CASSSNQGDPYEQFF. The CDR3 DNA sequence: TGTGCCAGCAGTTCCAACCAGGGAGATCCCTACGAGCAGTTCTTC.

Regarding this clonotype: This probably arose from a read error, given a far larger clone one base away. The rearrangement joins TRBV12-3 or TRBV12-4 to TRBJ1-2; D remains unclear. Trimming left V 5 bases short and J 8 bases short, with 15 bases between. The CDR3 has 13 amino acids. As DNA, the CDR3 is TGTGCCAGCAGTCGTACCGGGATGGAAGGCTACACCTTC. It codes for CASSRTGMEGYTF.